These 15 T cell receptor beta chains came from one sample sequenced in a study of blood T cell repertoires in COVID-19. Sequencing was performed with immunoSEQ multiplex PCR; in TCRdb, only in-frame clones are kept and a portion is missing. The sample contains 35,000 to 45,000 clones, 75% to 90% of which appear only once. Sequenced sample: peripheral blood. These receptors were taken from a man aged 60 to 75 with acute or convalescent COVID-19.

The chain combines TRBV5-6 with TRBJ2-4; 13 bases map to TRBD2. The CDR3 has 17 amino acids. The V gene's germline CDR1 is SGHDT and CDR2 YYEEEE. Unmatched junction bases numbered 7, after V lost 3 bases and J lost 4 bases. CDR3 sequence (DNA): TGTGCCAGCAGCTCGGGGACTAGCGGGGATATGAAAAACATTCAGTACTTC. It codes for CASSSGTSGDMKNIQYF.

The rearrangement uses TRBV11-2 and TRBJ2-7, with D hard to call. The CDR3 loop spans 14 amino acids. Germline lookup yields CDR1 SGHAT and CDR2 FQNNGV. Trimming cost V 6 bases and J 3 bases, with 15 bases left between them. CDR3 sequence reads: CASRSTTAGYEQYF. The DNA of the CDR3 is TGTGCCAGCAGGTCCACCACCGCCGGCTACGAGCAGTACTTC.

The J gene is TRBJ2-6, the V gene TRBV9; D possibly corresponds to TRBD1 (5 bases). CDR3 length: 16 residues. V was shortened by 3 bases and J by 0 bases, with 10 bases between the two germline ends. Germline lookup yields CDR1 SGDLS and CDR2 YYNGEE. This CDR3 reads CASSATGSSGANVLTF. For the CDR3, the DNA is TGTGCCAGCAGCGCAACAGGTAGCTCTGGGGCCAACGTCCTGACTTTC. The whole variable domain, filled in from reference TRBV9 and TRBJ2-6, reads DSGVTQTPKHLITATGQRVTLRCSPRSGDLSVYWYQQSLDQGLQFLIQYYNGEERAKGNILERFSAQQFPDLHSELNLSSLELGDSALYFCASSATGSSGANVLTFGAGSRLTVL.

The chain employs TRBV6-5 and TRBJ1-2; 8 nucleotides agree with TRBD1. The CDR3 consists of 12 residues. CDR1 and CDR2 from the germline V gene are MNHEY and SVGAGI. V lost 6 bases and J lost 7; bases outside the gene matches: 4. CDR3: CASSPDRAGYTF. CDR3 in DNA: TGTGCCAGCAGCCCGGACAGGGCTGGCTACACCTTC.

This chain connects TRBV9 to TRBJ2-2, with a possible D match to TRBD2 (5 bases). From germline, CDR1 is SGDLS and CDR2 YYNGEE. Trimming left V 0 bases short and J 0 bases short, with 9 bases between. CDR3 length: 16 residues. The CDR3 bases are TGTGCCAGCAGCGTAGGTGGGGAGACGAACACCGGGGAGCTGTTTTTT. It specifies CASSVGGETNTGELFF. The variable domain in full, with the rest retrieved from reference TRBV9 and TRBJ2-2, is DSGVTQTPKHLITATGQRVTLRCSPRSGDLSVYWYQQSLDQGLQFLIQYYNGEERAKGNILERFSAQQFPDLHSELNLSSLELGDSALYFCASSVGGETNTGELFFGEGSRLTVL.

The chain employs TRBV3-1 (or the pseudogene TRBV3-2) and TRBJ2-7; 13 nucleotides agree with TRBD2. Germline values: CDR1 LGHDT, CDR2 YNNKEL (reference sequence). The ends lost 3 bases at V and 3 bases at J; junction bases unmatched: 8. The CDR3 consists of 17 residues. The CDR3 DNA reads TGTGCCAGCAGCCACCTCCCGGGACTAGCGGGGAACTACGAGCAGTACTTC. Translating it yields CASSHLPGLAGNYEQYF.

The chain employs TRBV28 and TRBJ2-7; 9 bases are shared with TRBD2. Germline assignment: CDR1 MDHEN and CDR2 SYDVKM. The V and J ends lost 2 bases and 1 base, in that order; junction bases with no gene match: 9. This CDR3 has 17 amino acids. The DNA of the CDR3 is TGTGCCAGCAGTTTAAGGGTACTAGCGGGCCTATCCTACGAGCAGTACTTC. Translation: CASSLRVLAGLSYEQYF.

This chain joins TRBV9 and TRBJ2-1; 8 bases fit TRBD2. Germline loops: CDR1 SGDLS, CDR2 YYNGEE. The J segment lost 6 bases and the V segment lost 0 bases, leaving 5 bases of the junction unmatched. This CDR3 comprises 15 residues. CDR3 in amino acids: CASSVGGSGVNEQFF. In DNA, the CDR3 is TGTGCCAGCAGCGTAGGGGGTAGCGGGGTCAATGAGCAGTTCTTC.

This clone was seen only once. V and J are TRBV29-1 and TRBJ2-7, with a weak D call TRBD2 (6 bases). CDR3 length: 13 residues. In germline, CDR1 is SQVTM, CDR2 ANQGSEA. Trimming shortened V by 4 bases and J by 7 bases, and 17 bases separated the two germline ends. The CDR3 nucleotides read TGCAGCGTTGGGGGGGACCGGAGGGGAGAGCAGTACTTC. Translating it yields CSVGGDRRGEQYF.

The V call is TRBV27, the J call TRBJ2-3; D possibly corresponds to TRBD2 (5 bases). Trimming pared 5 bases from V and 1 base from J, leaving 13 bases between. CDR3 length equals 15 residues. Germline loops: CDR1 MNHEY, CDR2 SMNVEV (reference sequence). The CDR3 loop is CASSLRGLGTDTQYF. Written as DNA, the CDR3 is TGTGCCAGCAGTCTTAGAGGACTGGGCACAGATACGCAGTATTTT.

The chain has TRBV7-2 and TRBJ2-2; D is uncertain. This CDR3 comprises 15 residues. The V gene lost 1 base and the J gene lost 0 bases, with 6 bases spanning the gap. Germline values: CDR1 SGHTA, CDR2 FQGNSA. The CDR3 nucleotides are TGTGCCAGCAGCTTAGGATCGGCGAACACCGGGGAGCTGTTTTTT. Protein product: CASSLGSANTGELFF.

The chain uses TRBV14 and TRBJ2-7, with TRBD2 as a possible D gene (6 bases). Between the trimmed V and J ends, which lost 4 bases and 9 bases, there was a span of 16 bases. Looked up from germline, CDR1 is SGHDN and CDR2 is FVKESK. The CDR3 covers 13 residues. The CDR3 DNA is TGTGCCAGCAGCCCCCGGTCCGGGGGTGCGCAGTACTTC. Protein: CASSPRSGGAQYF.

This clone appeared a single time. The chain joins TRBV11-2 to TRBJ2-1; 8 bases map to TRBD1. CDR1 and CDR2 from the germline V gene are SGHAT and FQNNGV. The junction had 4 bases not matched to a gene; V was cut back by 2 bases and J by 1 base. The CDR3 covers 16 residues. The CDR3 protein is CASSLRRDRSYNEQFF. Here the CDR3 DNA reads TGTGCCAGCAGCTTAAGGCGGGACAGGTCCTACAATGAGCAGTTCTTC.

The rearrangement joins TRBV28 to TRBJ1-2; tentative D call: TRBD1 (5 bases). Trimming stripped 5 bases from V and 0 bases from J, with 13 bases between. Per the germline V gene, CDR1 is MDHEN and CDR2 is SYDVKM. CDR3 length: 15 amino acids. The DNA for the CDR3 is TGTGCCAGCAGTGGGGAAAAGACAGCTAACTATGGCTACACCTTC. Protein: CASSGEKTANYGYTF.

The chain employs TRBV30 and TRBJ1-5; weak D call: TRBD1 (5 bases). With 8 bases removed from V and 7 bases from J, the gap between germline ends came to 18 bases. Germline CDR1 and CDR2: GTSNPN and SVGIG (reference sequence). CDR3 size: 13 residues. CDR3 nucleotides: TGTGCCCTGGGGTGGCAGGGTAAACAGCCCCAGCATTTT. Translation: CALGWQGKQPQHF.